What follows are 14 T cell receptor beta chains derived from one specimen sequenced in a study of graft-versus-host responses after intestinal transplantation. Method: immunoSEQ multiplex PCR; TCRdb's copy keeps in-frame clones and lacks some. The sample holds tens of thousands of clones, about 80% seen once. Their cognate antigens are unknown. The specimen was unstimulated CD8+ T cells sorted from spleen or lymph node cells, collected before intestinal transplant. The receptors here all came from a human donor who received an intestinal transplant.

CDR3 sequence (DNA): TGTGCCAGCAGTTTGGGGGTAGCGGGGCCCCAAGAGACCCAGTACTTC. This codes for CASSLGVAGPQETQYF. V is TRBV27 and J is TRBJ2-5, with 8 positions matching TRBD2. CDR1 MNHEY and CDR2 SMNVEV come from the germline V gene (reference sequence). This CDR3 is 16 amino acids long. V lost 3 bases, J lost 1 base, and 7 bases stayed unmatched.

CDR3 sequence: CASIFRGGYEQYF. As DNA, the CDR3 is TGTGCCAGCATATTCCGCGGGGGCTACGAGCAGTACTTC. The chain links TRBV6-1 to TRBJ2-7; 7 positions agree with TRBD2. This CDR3 contains 13 residues. Germline CDR1 is MNHNS and CDR2 is SASEGT. Germline trimming cut 7 bases from V and 3 bases from J; bases unmatched to any gene: 6.

CDR3 sequence reads: CASSPSGNTGELFF. The CDR3 nucleotides are TGTGCCAGCTCCCCCAGCGGGAACACCGGGGAGCTGTTTTTT. J is TRBJ2-2 and V is TRBV27; D possibly corresponds to TRBD2 (5 bases). Per germline, CDR1 MNHEY and CDR2 SMNVEV (reference sequence). This CDR3 is 14 amino acids long. V lost 8 bases and J lost 1, with 11 bases in between.

In its sample, this clone was seen once. The genes are TRBV7-9 and TRBJ2-1, with TRBD2 matching 14 bases. The CDR3 is 16 residues long. The V and J ends lost 4 bases and 8 bases, in that order; junction bases with no gene match: 7. Germline V lookup: CDR1 SEHNR, CDR2 FQNEAQ (reference sequence). Here the CDR3 DNA reads TGTGCCAGCAGCTCGTCCGGGACTAGCGGGAGAGATGAGCAGTTCTTC. Translation: CASSSSGTSGRDEQFF.

This chain links TRBV5-1 with TRBJ1-1; the D is unclear. The CDR3 extends over 13 amino acids. CDR1 and CDR2 (germline): SGHRS, YFSETQ. The V gene lost 2 bases and the J gene lost 3 bases, with 8 bases spanning the gap. CDR3 sequence: CASSFRGYTEAFF. In DNA form, the CDR3 reads TGCGCCAGCAGCTTCAGAGGGTACACTGAAGCTTTCTTT. The variable domain in full, with the rest retrieved from reference TRBV5-1 and TRBJ1-1, is KAGVTQTPRYLIKTRGQQVTLSCSPISGHRSVSWYQQTPGQGLQFLFEYFSETQRNKGNFPGRFSGRQFSNSRSEMNVSTLELGDSALYLCASSFRGYTEAFFGQGTRLTVV.

The V and J genes are TRBV25-1 and TRBJ1-4; 8 bases agree with TRBD1. V dropped 6 bases and J dropped 6; count of bases not matched to a gene: 12. From germline, CDR1 is MGHDK and CDR2 SYGVNS. The CDR3 is 16 amino acids. The CDR3, as DNA: TGTGCCAGCAGCGGACAGGGCCCAGGGTTGGATGAAAAACTGTTTTTT. It specifies CASSGQGPGLDEKLFF.

This clone is labeled as medium-sized. This chain connects TRBV6-5 to TRBJ2-7, with D possibly matching TRBD1 (5 bases). Germline lookup yields CDR1 MNHEY and CDR2 SVGAGI. This CDR3 has 14 amino acids. V lost 2 bases, J lost 2 bases, and 10 bases lay in between. DNA for the CDR3: TGTGCCAGCAGTTACGGGGCCGAGGCCTACGAGCAGTACTTC. It codes for CASSYGAEAYEQYF.

The V and J genes are TRBV5-4 and TRBJ2-7, with 10 bases fitting TRBD1. CDR1 is SGHNT, CDR2 YYREEE, per germline (reference sequence). The V gene end was trimmed by 4 bases and the J gene end by 5 bases; junction bases not matched to a gene: 9. CDR3 size: 15 residues. The CDR3 nucleotides are TGTGCCAGCAGCCTCGGGACAGGGGATCGGAACGAGCAGTACTTC. Translation: CASSLGTGDRNEQYF.

The count of this clone is one. CDR3 protein: CASSLVSTGVGDTQYF. The DNA of the CDR3 is TGTGCCAGCAGCTTGGTGTCGACAGGGGTTGGAGATACGCAGTATTTT. The chain couples TRBV5-8 to TRBJ2-3; 8 bases line up with TRBD1. Germline V CDR1 and CDR2: SGHTS, YDEGEE. This CDR3 comprises 16 residues. V shed 0 bases and J 5 bases; nucleotides not matched to a gene: 8.

The chain carries TRBV5-1 and TRBJ2-3; D is possibly TRBD1 (7 bases). From germline, CDR1 is SGHRS and CDR2 YFSETQ. CDR3 length: 19 amino acids. V was cut by 5 bases and J by 5 bases, with 30 bases left in between. As DNA, the CDR3 is TGCGCCAGCAGGGGCCCGCACTTTATCAGGGGGGCCACCCAAGATACGCAGTATTTT. This gives the protein CASRGPHFIRGATQDTQYF.

The chain couples TRBV14 to TRBJ2-5; 7 bases fit TRBD1. CDR1 and CDR2 from the germline V gene are SGHDN and FVKESK. CDR3 length: 14 amino acids. Losses at the gene ends were 5 bases for V and 5 bases for J; bases not matched to a gene: 8. CDR3 residues: CASSFDRVAETQYF. CDR3 bases: TGTGCCAGCAGCTTCGACAGGGTCGCGGAGACCCAGTACTTC.

The CDR3 DNA is TGTGCCAGTAGTCCGAGCGGGAGATCCTACAATGAGCAGTTCTTC. Translation gives CASSPSGRSYNEQFF. The chain couples TRBV19 to TRBJ2-1; TRBD2 matches at 8 bases. The CDR3 is made up of 15 amino acids. In germline, CDR1 is LNHDA, CDR2 SQIVND (reference sequence). V trimming: 5 bases; J trimming: 1 base; junction bases outside the gene matches: 4.

The chain employs TRBV28 and TRBJ1-5; TRBD1 aligns across 7 bases. J was trimmed by 5 bases and V by 5 bases; bases with no gene match: 6. Germline values: CDR1 MDHEN, CDR2 SYDVKM. The length of the CDR3 is 14 residues. CDR3 loop: CASSPGQVYQPQHF. In nucleotides, the CDR3 is TGTGCCAGCAGTCCCGGACAGGTTTATCAGCCCCAGCATTTT.

V usage is TRBV27 and J usage is TRBJ2-7; D is uncertain. V was pared by 6 bases and J by 0 bases, with 18 bases between. Germline values: CDR1 MNHEY, CDR2 SMNVEV (reference sequence). CDR3 length: 16 amino acids. The CDR3 region has the DNA TGTGCCAGCAGAGAAGTAGCTGGCCTCTCCTCCTACGAGCAGTACTTC. Protein: CASREVAGLSSYEQYF.